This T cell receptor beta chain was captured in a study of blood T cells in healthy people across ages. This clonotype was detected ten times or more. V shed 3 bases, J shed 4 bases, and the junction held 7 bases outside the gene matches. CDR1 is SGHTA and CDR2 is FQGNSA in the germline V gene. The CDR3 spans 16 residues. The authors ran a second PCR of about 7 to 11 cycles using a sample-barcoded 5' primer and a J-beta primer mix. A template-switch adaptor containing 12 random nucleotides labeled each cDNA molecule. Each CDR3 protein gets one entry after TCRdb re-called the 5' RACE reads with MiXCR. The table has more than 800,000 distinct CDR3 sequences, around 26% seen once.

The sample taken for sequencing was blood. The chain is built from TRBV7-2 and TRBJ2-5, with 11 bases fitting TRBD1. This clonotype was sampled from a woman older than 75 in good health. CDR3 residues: CASSLQVGQGGETQYF. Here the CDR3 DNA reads TGTGCCAGCAGCTTGCAAGTGGGACAGGGGGGAGAGACCCAGTACTTC.